This TCR beta chain was retrieved from a study of beta chain features in type 1 diabetes. Regarding the study as a whole: Across all four CD4+ subsets, people with type 1 diabetes showed modestly shorter TCRB CDR3s. Shorter templates might be favored by PCR, equally in patients and controls.

Turning to this clone: What it binds is not known.

Expressed TCRB transcripts were sequenced because the isolated RNA had all been reverse transcribed beforehand. An average of around 3.5 million reads was obtained for naive, central memory and regulatory T cell samples. Assay used: immunoSEQ multiplex PCR; TCRdb lists only in-frame clones, some missing. The sample yields about 650,000 clones, around 12% seen once. CDR1 and CDR2 from the germline V gene are SQVTM and ANQGSEA. Trimming stripped 5 bases from V and 3 bases from J, with 22 bases between. This CDR3 contains 17 residues. Sequenced input: naive CD4+ T cells from blood. V gene TRBV29-1 combines with J gene TRBJ1-4; D unresolved. The sequence derives from a man younger than 45 with type 1 diabetes. This chain's CDR3 is CSVIGIYDNPSNEKLFF. As DNA, the CDR3 is TGCAGCGTTATCGGGATCTACGATAATCCCTCTAATGAAAAACTGTTTTTT.